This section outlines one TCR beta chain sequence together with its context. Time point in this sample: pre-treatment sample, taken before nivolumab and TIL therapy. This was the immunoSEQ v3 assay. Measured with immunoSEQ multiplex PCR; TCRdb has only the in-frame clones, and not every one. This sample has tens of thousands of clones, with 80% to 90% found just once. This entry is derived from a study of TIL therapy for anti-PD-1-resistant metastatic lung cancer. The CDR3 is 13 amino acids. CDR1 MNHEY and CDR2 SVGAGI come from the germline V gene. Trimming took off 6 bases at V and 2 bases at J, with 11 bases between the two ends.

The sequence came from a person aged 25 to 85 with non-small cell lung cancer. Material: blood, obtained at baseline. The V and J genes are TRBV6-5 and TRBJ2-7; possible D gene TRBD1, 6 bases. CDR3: CASRSDRTYEQYF. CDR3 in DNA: TGTGCCAGCAGGTCGGACAGAACCTACGAGCAGTACTTC.